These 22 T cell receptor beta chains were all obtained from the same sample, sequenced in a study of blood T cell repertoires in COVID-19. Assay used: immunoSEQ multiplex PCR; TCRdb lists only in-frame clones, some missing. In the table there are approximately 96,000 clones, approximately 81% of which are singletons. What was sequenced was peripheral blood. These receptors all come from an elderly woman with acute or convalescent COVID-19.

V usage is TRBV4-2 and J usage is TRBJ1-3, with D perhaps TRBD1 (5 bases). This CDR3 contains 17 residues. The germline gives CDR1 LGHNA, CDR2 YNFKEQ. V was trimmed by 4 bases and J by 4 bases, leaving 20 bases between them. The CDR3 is CASSLTRGEGSGNTIYF. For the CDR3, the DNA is TGTGCCAGCAGCCTAACTCGGGGGGAGGGATCAGGAAACACCATATATTTT.

CDR3 DNA sequence: TGTGCCAGCACGGGGTACAGGGTTGGGGAGACCCAGTACTTC. Translating it yields CASTGYRVGETQYF. The J gene is TRBJ2-5, the V gene TRBV2; tentatively, D is TRBD1 (6 bases). The CDR3 contains 14 residues. The germline V and J ends were trimmed by 7 bases and 5 bases, with 17 bases remaining between them. Germline lookup yields CDR1 SNHLY and CDR2 FYNNEI. The variable domain in full, with the rest retrieved from reference TRBV2 and TRBJ2-5, is EPEVTQTPSHQVTQMGQEVILRCVPISNHLYFYWYRQILGQKVEFLVSFYNNEISEKSEIFDDQFSVERPDGSNFTLKIRSTKLEDSAMYFCASTGYRVGETQYFGPGTRLLVL.

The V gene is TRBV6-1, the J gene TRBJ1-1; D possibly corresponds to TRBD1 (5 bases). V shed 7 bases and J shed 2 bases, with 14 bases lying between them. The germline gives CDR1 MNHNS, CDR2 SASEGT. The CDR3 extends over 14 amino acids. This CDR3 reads CASTLRGGNTEAFF. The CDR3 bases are TGTGCCAGCACTTTGCGGGGGGGAAACACTGAAGCTTTCTTT.

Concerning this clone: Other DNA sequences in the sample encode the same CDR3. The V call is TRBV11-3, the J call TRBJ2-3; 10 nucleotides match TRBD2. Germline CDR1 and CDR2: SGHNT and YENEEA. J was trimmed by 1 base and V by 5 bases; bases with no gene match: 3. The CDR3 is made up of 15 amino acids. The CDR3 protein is CASSTTSGGTDTQYF. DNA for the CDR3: TGTGCCAGCAGCACCACTAGCGGGGGCACAGATACGCAGTATTTT.

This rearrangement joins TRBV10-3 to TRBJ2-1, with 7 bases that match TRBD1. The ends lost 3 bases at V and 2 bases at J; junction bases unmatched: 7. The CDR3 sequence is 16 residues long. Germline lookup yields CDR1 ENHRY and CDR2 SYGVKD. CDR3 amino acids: CAISDPNRGPYNEQFF. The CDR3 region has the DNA TGTGCCATCAGTGACCCCAACAGGGGACCCTACAATGAGCAGTTCTTC.

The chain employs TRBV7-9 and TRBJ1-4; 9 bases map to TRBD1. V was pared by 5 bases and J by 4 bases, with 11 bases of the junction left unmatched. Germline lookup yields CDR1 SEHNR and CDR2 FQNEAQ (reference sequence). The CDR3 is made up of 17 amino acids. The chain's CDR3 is CASSLAMGDRVNEKLFF. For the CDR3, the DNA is TGTGCCAGCAGCCTCGCGATGGGGGACAGGGTTAATGAAAAACTGTTTTTT.

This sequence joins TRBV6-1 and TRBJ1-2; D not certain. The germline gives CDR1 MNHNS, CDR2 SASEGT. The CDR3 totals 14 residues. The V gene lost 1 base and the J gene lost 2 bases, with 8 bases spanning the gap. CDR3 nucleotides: TGTGCCAGCAGTGAAGGTCCAGCGAACTATGGCTACACCTTC. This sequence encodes CASSEGPANYGYTF.

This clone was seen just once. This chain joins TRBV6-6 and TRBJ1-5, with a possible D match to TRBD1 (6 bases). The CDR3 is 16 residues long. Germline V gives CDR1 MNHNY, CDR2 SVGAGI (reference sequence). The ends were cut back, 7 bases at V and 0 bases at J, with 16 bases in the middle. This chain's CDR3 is CASTQRQGNSNQPQHF. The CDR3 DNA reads TGTGCCAGCACCCAACGCCAGGGGAATAGCAATCAGCCCCAGCATTTT.

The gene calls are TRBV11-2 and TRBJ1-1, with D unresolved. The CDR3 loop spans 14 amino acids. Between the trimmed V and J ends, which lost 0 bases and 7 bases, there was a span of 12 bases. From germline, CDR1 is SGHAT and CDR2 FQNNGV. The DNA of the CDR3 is TGTGCCAGCAGCTTAGAGGGCAGAGCGGGTGAAGCTTTCTTT. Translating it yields CASSLEGRAGEAFF.

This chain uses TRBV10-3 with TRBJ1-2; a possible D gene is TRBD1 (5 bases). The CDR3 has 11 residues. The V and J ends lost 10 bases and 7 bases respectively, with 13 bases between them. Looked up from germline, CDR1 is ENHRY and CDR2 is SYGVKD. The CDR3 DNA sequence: TGTGCCACGGGGGTAGCTGGTGGCTACACCTTC. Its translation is CATGVAGGYTF.

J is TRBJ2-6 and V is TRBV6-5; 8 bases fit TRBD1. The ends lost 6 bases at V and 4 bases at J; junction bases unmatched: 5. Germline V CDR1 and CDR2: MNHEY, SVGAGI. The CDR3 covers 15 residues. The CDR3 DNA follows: TGTGCCAGCAGCCCGGGACAGGCCGGGGCCAACGTCCTGACTTTC. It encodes CASSPGQAGANVLTF.

CDR3: CASSLGGDLQPQHF. In DNA, the CDR3 is TGTGCCAGCAGTTTGGGAGGGGATCTACAGCCCCAGCATTTT. The genes are TRBV28 and TRBJ1-5, with a possible D match to TRBD1 (5 bases). The germline V and J ends were trimmed by 3 bases and 7 bases, with 13 bases remaining between them. This CDR3 contains 14 residues. CDR1 and CDR2 (germline): MDHEN, SYDVKM.

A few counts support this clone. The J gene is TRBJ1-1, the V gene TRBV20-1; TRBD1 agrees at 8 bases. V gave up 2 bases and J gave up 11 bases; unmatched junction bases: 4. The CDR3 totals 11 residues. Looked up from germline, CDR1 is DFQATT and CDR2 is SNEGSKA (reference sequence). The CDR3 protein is CSARQGARAFF. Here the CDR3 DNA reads TGCAGTGCTAGACAGGGGGCGAGGGCTTTCTTT.

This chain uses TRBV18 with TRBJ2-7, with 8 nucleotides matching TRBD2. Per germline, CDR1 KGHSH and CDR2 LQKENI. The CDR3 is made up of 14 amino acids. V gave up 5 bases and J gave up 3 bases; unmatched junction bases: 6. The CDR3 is CASSTSGGYYEQYF. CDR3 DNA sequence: TGTGCCAGCTCAACCAGCGGGGGATACTACGAGCAGTACTTC.

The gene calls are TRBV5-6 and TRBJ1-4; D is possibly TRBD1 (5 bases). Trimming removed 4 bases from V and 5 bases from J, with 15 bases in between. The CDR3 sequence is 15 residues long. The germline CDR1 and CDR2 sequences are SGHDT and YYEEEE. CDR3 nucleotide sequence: TGTGCCAGCAGCGTTTGGACACGTAGGAATGAAAAACTGTTTTTT. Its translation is CASSVWTRRNEKLFF.

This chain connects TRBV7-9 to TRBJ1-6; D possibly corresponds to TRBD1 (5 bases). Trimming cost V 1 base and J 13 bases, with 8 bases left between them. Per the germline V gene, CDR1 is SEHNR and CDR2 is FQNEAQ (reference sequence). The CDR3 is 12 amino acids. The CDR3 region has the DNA TGTGCCAGCAGCTTAGGGGAGGGGCCCCTCCACTTT. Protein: CASSLGEGPLHF.

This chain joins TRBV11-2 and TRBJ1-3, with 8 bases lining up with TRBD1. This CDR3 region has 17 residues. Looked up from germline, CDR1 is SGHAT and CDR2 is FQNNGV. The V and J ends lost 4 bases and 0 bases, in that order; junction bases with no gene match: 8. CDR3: CASSSGTGHSSGNTIYF. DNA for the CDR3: TGTGCCAGCAGCTCCGGGACAGGCCATTCCTCTGGAAACACCATATATTTT.

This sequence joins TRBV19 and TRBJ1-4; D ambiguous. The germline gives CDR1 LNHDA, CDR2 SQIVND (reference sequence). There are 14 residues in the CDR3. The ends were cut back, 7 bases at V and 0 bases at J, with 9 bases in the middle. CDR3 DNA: TGTGCCAGTACAGGCAGTGCAACTAATGAAAAACTGTTTTTT. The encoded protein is CASTGSATNEKLFF.

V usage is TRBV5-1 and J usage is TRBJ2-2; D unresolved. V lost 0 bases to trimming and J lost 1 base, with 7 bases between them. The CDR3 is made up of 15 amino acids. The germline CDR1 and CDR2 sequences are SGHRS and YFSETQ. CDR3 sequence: CASSLASVNTGELFF. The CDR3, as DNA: TGCGCCAGCAGCTTGGCTTCGGTGAACACCGGGGAGCTGTTTTTT.

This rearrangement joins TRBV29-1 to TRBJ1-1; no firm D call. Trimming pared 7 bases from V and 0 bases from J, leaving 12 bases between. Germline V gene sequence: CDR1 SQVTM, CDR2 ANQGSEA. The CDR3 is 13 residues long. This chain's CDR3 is CSALRELNTEAFF. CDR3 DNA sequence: TGCAGCGCCCTACGTGAGTTGAACACTGAAGCTTTCTTT.

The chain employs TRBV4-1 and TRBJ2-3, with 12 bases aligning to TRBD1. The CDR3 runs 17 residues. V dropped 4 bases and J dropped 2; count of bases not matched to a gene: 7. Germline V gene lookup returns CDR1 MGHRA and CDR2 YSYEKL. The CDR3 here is CASSRTGTGGPTDTQYF. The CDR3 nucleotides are TGCGCCAGCAGCCGCACCGGGACAGGGGGCCCCACAGATACGCAGTATTTT.

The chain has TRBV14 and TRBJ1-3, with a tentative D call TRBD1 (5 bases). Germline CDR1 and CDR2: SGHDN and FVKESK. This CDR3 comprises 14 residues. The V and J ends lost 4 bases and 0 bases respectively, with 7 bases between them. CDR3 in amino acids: CASSRGYSGNTIYF. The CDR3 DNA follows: TGTGCCAGCAGCCGGGGCTACTCTGGAAACACCATATATTTT.